Shown below are 8 T cell receptor beta chains from a single sample sequenced in a study of blood T cell repertoires in COVID-19. Assay used: immunoSEQ multiplex PCR; TCRdb lists only in-frame clones, some missing. The top ten clones hold approximately 9% of a sample with around 190,000 clones, about nine tenths of them seen once. Sequenced: PBMCs or T cells enriched from blood (not recorded which). The receptors were sampled from a woman under 30 who had recovered from COVID-19.

The V gene is TRBV21-1, the J gene TRBJ2-2; TRBD1 was called by the table and not checked on the DNA. TRBV21-1 constitutes a pseudogene. This CDR3 has 20 residues. The CDR3 region has the DNA TGTGCCAGCAGCAAAGTAACGGAAACAGGGCCGAATAGTAACACCGGGGAGCTGTTTTTT. Translation: CASSKVTETGPNSNTGELFF.

The chain has TRBV30 and TRBJ2-1; TRBD1 aligns across 9 bases. V shed 5 bases, J shed 1 base, and the junction held 12 bases outside the gene matches. The CDR3 has 17 amino acids. Germline V gene lookup returns CDR1 GTSNPN and CDR2 SVGIG (reference sequence). CDR3 region: CAWEGGKQGASYNEQFF. DNA for the CDR3: TGTGCCTGGGAAGGGGGGAAACAGGGGGCGTCCTACAATGAGCAGTTCTTC.

The rearrangement joins TRBV5-6 to TRBJ1-2, with TRBD1 matching 9 bases. Germline values: CDR1 SGHDT, CDR2 YYEEEE. V lost 0 bases, J lost 8 bases, and 2 bases stayed unmatched. The CDR3 length is 13 residues. The CDR3 nucleotides are TGTGCCAGCAGCTTGGGAGACAGGGGGGGCTACACCTTC. It translates to CASSLGDRGGYTF. The entire variable domain, with the rest obtained from reference TRBV5-6 and TRBJ1-2, is as follows: DAGVTQSPTHLIKTRGQQVTLRCSPKSGHDTVSWYQQALGQGPQFIFQYYEEEERQRGNFPDRFSGHQFPNYSSELNVNALLLGDSALYLCASSLGDRGGYTFGSGTRLTVV.

The chain joins TRBV6-2 or TRBV6-3 to TRBJ1-5; 10 bases are a match to TRBD1. The germline V gene has CDR1 MNHEY and CDR2 SVGEGT. This CDR3 contains 17 residues. The J segment lost 6 bases and the V segment lost 5 bases, leaving 13 bases of the junction unmatched. DNA for the CDR3: TGTGCCAGCAGTCAGAAAAGGACAGGGGGTTCACCTCAGCCCCAGCATTTT. This translates into CASSQKRTGGSPQPQHF.

The rearrangement links TRBV3-1 (or the pseudogene TRBV3-2) to TRBJ2-5; the D gene is possibly TRBD2 (5 bases). CDR3 length equals 15 residues. Germline V gene sequence: CDR1 LGHDT, CDR2 YNNKEL (reference sequence). Trimming left V 0 bases short and J 2 bases short, with 10 bases between. The chain's CDR3 is CASSQEPGLQETQYF. CDR3 bases: TGTGCCAGCAGCCAAGAACCGGGATTGCAAGAGACCCAGTACTTC.

The table lists this clone with a few counts. The chain carries TRBV6-5 and TRBJ1-2, with a weak D call TRBD1 (5 bases). The length of the CDR3 is 15 residues. The germline V and J ends were trimmed by 5 bases and 5 bases, with 18 bases remaining between them. Looked up from germline, CDR1 is MNHEY and CDR2 is SVGAGI. CDR3 sequence: CASSHETGGVYGYTF. The CDR3 bases are TGTGCCAGCAGTCACGAAACAGGCGGGGTATATGGCTACACCTTC.

The genes are TRBV21-1 and TRBJ2-7; the D call TRBD2 from the table was never checked on the DNA. TRBV21-1 is annotated as a pseudogene. This CDR3 comprises 17 residues. The CDR3 DNA reads TGTGCCAGCACGCCACCAAAACAGCGGGAGGGCCCTTACGAGCAGTACTTC. Its translation is CASTPPKQREGPYEQYF.

The rearrangement uses TRBV10-3 and TRBJ2-7; 9 bases are shared with TRBD2. From germline, CDR1 is ENHRY and CDR2 SYGVKD. V trimming: 11 bases; J trimming: 2 bases; junction bases outside the gene matches: 7. This CDR3 is built from 13 residues. The CDR3 bases are TGTGCCGCCGGTAGCGGGGGACCCTACGAGCAGTACTTC. Protein: CAAGSGGPYEQYF.